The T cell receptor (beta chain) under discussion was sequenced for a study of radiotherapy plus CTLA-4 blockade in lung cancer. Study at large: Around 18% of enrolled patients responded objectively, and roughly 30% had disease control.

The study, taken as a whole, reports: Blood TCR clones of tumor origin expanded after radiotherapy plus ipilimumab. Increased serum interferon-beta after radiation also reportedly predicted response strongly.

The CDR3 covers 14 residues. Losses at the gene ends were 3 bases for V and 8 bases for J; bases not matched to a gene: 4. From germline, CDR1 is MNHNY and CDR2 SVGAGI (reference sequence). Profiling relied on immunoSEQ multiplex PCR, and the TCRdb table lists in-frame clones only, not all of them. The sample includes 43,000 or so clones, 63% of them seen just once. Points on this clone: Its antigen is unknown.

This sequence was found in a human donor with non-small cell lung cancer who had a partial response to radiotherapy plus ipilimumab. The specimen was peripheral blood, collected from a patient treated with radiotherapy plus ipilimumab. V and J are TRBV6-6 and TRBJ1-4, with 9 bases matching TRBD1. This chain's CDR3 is CASSYGQGREKLFF. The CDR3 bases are TGTGCCAGCAGTTATGGACAGGGGAGGGAAAAACTGTTTTTT.